A single sample gave rise to the 14 T cell receptor beta chains below, sequenced in a study of brain T cells in children with intractable seizures (dated by TCRdb to the early 2020s). The method behind the library was the immunoSEQ multiplex PCR assay. TCRdb's version of the immuneACCESS table is confined to in-frame rearrangements and falls short of the full clone set. An unresolved V gene accounts for under half of the shortfall where checked; the remainder is of unknown origin. Present in this sample are some 80,000 clones, approximately 89% of which were seen just once. Around 25% of the sample rests with the top ten. The time point label here, explained by the study, means: resected brain tissue, or blood drawn just prior to surgery. Sequences were derived from peripheral blood, sampled at surgery. These receptors all stem from a girl between 2 and 10 years old with Rasmussen encephalitis and intractable seizures.

The rearrangement links TRBV4-2 to TRBJ1-1; unclear D gene. Germline V CDR1 and CDR2: LGHNA, YNFKEQ. Trimming removed 4 bases from V and 8 bases from J, with 11 bases in between. The CDR3 is 12 residues long. CDR3 amino acids: CASSPSRQEAFF. The DNA of the CDR3 is TGTGCCAGCAGCCCGTCCAGACAAGAAGCTTTCTTT.

This clone was observed a single time. The chain recombines TRBV18 with TRBJ2-3; D call uncertain. The germline V and J ends were trimmed by 5 bases and 4 bases, with 13 bases remaining between them. The CDR3 covers 14 residues. The germline CDR1 and CDR2 sequences are KGHSH and LQKENI. The CDR3 is CASSVSQGADTQYF. In DNA form, the CDR3 reads TGTGCCAGCTCAGTGAGTCAAGGCGCAGATACGCAGTATTTT.

The J gene is TRBJ1-1, the V gene TRBV11-2; D gene unclear. Trimming removed 6 bases from V and 2 bases from J, with 16 bases in between. The CDR3 sequence is 15 residues long. Looked up from germline, CDR1 is SGHAT and CDR2 is FQNNGV. The CDR3 loop is CASRSIGSTNTEAFF. The CDR3 coding sequence is TGTGCCAGCAGGTCGATAGGGTCTACCAACACTGAAGCTTTCTTT. Variable domain in full (rest from reference TRBV11-2 and TRBJ1-1): EAGVAQSPRYKIIEKRQSVAFWCNPISGHATLYWYQQILGQGPKLLIQFQNNGVVDDSQLPKDRFSAERLKGVDSTLKIQPAKLEDSAVYLCASRSIGSTNTEAFFGQGTRLTVV.

The chain carries TRBV14 and TRBJ2-7; D uncertain. Per the germline V gene, CDR1 is SGHDN and CDR2 is FVKESK. V was trimmed by 2 bases and J by 4 bases, leaving 12 bases between them. This CDR3 comprises 14 residues. The CDR3 DNA sequence: TGTGCCAGCAGCCAAAGGACGTATACTTACGAGCAGTACTTC. This encodes CASSQRTYTYEQYF.

The genes are TRBV6-1 and TRBJ2-7, with 7 bases lining up with TRBD1. Germline V gives CDR1 MNHNS, CDR2 SASEGT. CDR3 length: 15 residues. V was clipped by 2 bases and J by 0 bases; unmatched bases: 4. The CDR3 region has the DNA TGTGCCAGCAGTGAACTGGCAGGGGGCTCCTACGAGCAGTACTTC. Translation gives CASSELAGGSYEQYF.

This clone has just one count. V gene TRBV28 combines with J gene TRBJ1-1, with TRBD1 matching over 7 bases. V shed 3 bases, J shed 4 bases, and the junction held 8 bases outside the gene matches. The CDR3 spans 15 residues. CDR1 MDHEN and CDR2 SYDVKM come from the germline V gene. Here the CDR3 reads CASSFVGAGGTEAFF. CDR3 DNA sequence: TGTGCCAGCAGTTTCGTTGGGGCAGGGGGCACTGAAGCTTTCTTT.

The chain carries TRBV12-3 or TRBV12-4 and TRBJ2-5; TRBD2 matches at 8 bases. The J segment lost 4 bases and the V segment lost 4 bases, leaving 2 bases of the junction unmatched. This CDR3 is built from 13 residues. CDR3 amino acids: CASSSGLAETQYF. The DNA for the CDR3 is TGTGCCAGCAGTTCCGGACTAGCAGAGACCCAGTACTTC.

This chain connects TRBV10-2 to TRBJ2-3, with D uncertain. The germline CDR1 and CDR2 sequences are WSHSY and SAAADI. Trimming removed 8 bases from V and 3 bases from J, with 15 bases in between. CDR3 length: 14 amino acids. CDR3 DNA: TGCGCCAGCCTGGCGGCCGAACTTACAGATACGCAGTATTTT. Its protein product is CASLAAELTDTQYF.

The gene calls are TRBV12-2 and TRBJ1-1; TRBD1 is the table's D call and was not checked against the DNA. TRBV12-2 is deemed a pseudogene. The CDR3 extends over 15 amino acids. CDR3 sequence: CASRARTGTNTEAFF. CDR3 nucleotide sequence: TGTGCAAGTCGCGCCCGGACAGGGACGAACACTGAAGCTTTCTTT.

The genes are TRBV9 and TRBJ2-2, with a weak D call TRBD2 (6 bases). Germline V gene data show CDR1 as SGDLS and CDR2 as YYNGEE. The CDR3 consists of 15 residues. Trimming shortened V by 4 bases and J by 7 bases, and 17 bases separated the two germline ends. CDR3 protein: CASSNGGVRNGELFF. For the CDR3, the DNA is TGTGCCAGCAGCAACGGAGGGGTGAGGAACGGGGAGCTGTTTTTT.

The rearrangement uses TRBV5-4 and TRBJ2-2, with 8 bases lining up with TRBD2. V lost 1 base to trimming and J lost 6 bases; unmatched junction nucleotides: 5. The germline V gene has CDR1 SGHNT and CDR2 YYREEE (reference sequence). This CDR3 spans 15 amino acids. This CDR3 is CASSLIAGGAGELFF. CDR3 DNA: TGTGCCAGCAGCTTGATCGCGGGGGGCGCCGGGGAGCTGTTTTTT.

CDR3 sequence reads: CASSPDILNTEAFF. For the CDR3, the DNA is TGTGCCAGCAGCCCGGACATTCTGAACACTGAAGCTTTCTTT. V usage is TRBV5-4 and J usage is TRBJ1-1; a possible D gene is TRBD1 (5 bases). The CDR3 covers 14 residues. The germline gives CDR1 SGHNT, CDR2 YYREEE (reference sequence). V lost 4 bases and J lost 0, with 10 bases in between.

The chain is built from TRBV7-6 and TRBJ1-5; D may be TRBD1 (5 bases). The CDR3 covers 14 residues. The germline CDR1 and CDR2 sequences are SGHVS and FNYEAQ. V lost 3 bases and J 5 bases, leaving 11 bases between the germline ends. CDR3 sequence: CASSLEGRDQPQHF. CDR3 DNA sequence: TGTGCCAGCAGCTTGGAGGGCAGGGATCAGCCCCAGCATTTT. The entire variable domain, with the rest obtained from reference TRBV7-6 and TRBJ1-5, is as follows: GAGVSQSPRYKVTKRGQDVALRCDPISGHVSLYWYRQALGQGPEFLTYFNYEAQQDKSGLPNDRFSAERPEGSISTLTIQRTEQRDSAMYRCASSLEGRDQPQHFGDGTRLSIL.

This sequence joins TRBV30 and TRBJ1-2; 12 bases line up with TRBD1. The V and J ends lost 4 bases and 4 bases, in that order; junction bases with no gene match: 4. Germline V CDR1 and CDR2: GTSNPN, SVGIG (reference sequence). This CDR3 has 14 amino acids. The CDR3 reads CAWNPGQGAYGYTF. CDR3 DNA: TGTGCCTGGAACCCGGGACAGGGGGCCTATGGCTACACCTTC. Complete variable domain (other parts from reference TRBV30 and TRBJ1-2): SQTIHQWPATLVQPVGSPLSLECTVEGTSNPNLYWYRQAAGRGLQLLFYSVGIGQISSEVPQNLSASRPQDRQFILSSKKLLLSDSGFYLCAWNPGQGAYGYTFGSGTRLTVV.